This T cell receptor (beta chain) was sequenced in a study of early T cells in non-severe SARS-CoV-2 infection. Study results and caveats: Matching with VDJdb favored anti-spike CD8 responses (missing private and CD4 specificities).

Details on this clonotype: What it binds is unknown.

This CDR3 is 14 amino acids long. The germline V gene encodes CDR1 MDHEN and CDR2 SYDVKM. V was trimmed by 3 bases and J by 7 bases, leaving 13 bases between them. Tagging with unique molecular identifiers was applied to individual cDNA molecules. Via MiXCR, TCRdb re-called the 5' RACE reads, giving one row per CDR3 protein. The sample comprises 45,000 to 70,000 distinct CDR3 sequences, about 7.7% of which are singletons, and roughly 10% rests with the top ten. The sample in question was whole blood, obtained at baseline. The rearrangement links TRBV28 to TRBJ2-1; weak D call: TRBD2 (6 bases). This sequence was found in an adult who was a healthcare worker with PCR-confirmed SARS-CoV-2 infection or an uninfected control (not recorded which). CDR3 coding DNA: TGTGCCAGCAGTTTCCCCAGGGAGGCAAATGAGCAGTTCTTC. This encodes CASSFPREANEQFF.